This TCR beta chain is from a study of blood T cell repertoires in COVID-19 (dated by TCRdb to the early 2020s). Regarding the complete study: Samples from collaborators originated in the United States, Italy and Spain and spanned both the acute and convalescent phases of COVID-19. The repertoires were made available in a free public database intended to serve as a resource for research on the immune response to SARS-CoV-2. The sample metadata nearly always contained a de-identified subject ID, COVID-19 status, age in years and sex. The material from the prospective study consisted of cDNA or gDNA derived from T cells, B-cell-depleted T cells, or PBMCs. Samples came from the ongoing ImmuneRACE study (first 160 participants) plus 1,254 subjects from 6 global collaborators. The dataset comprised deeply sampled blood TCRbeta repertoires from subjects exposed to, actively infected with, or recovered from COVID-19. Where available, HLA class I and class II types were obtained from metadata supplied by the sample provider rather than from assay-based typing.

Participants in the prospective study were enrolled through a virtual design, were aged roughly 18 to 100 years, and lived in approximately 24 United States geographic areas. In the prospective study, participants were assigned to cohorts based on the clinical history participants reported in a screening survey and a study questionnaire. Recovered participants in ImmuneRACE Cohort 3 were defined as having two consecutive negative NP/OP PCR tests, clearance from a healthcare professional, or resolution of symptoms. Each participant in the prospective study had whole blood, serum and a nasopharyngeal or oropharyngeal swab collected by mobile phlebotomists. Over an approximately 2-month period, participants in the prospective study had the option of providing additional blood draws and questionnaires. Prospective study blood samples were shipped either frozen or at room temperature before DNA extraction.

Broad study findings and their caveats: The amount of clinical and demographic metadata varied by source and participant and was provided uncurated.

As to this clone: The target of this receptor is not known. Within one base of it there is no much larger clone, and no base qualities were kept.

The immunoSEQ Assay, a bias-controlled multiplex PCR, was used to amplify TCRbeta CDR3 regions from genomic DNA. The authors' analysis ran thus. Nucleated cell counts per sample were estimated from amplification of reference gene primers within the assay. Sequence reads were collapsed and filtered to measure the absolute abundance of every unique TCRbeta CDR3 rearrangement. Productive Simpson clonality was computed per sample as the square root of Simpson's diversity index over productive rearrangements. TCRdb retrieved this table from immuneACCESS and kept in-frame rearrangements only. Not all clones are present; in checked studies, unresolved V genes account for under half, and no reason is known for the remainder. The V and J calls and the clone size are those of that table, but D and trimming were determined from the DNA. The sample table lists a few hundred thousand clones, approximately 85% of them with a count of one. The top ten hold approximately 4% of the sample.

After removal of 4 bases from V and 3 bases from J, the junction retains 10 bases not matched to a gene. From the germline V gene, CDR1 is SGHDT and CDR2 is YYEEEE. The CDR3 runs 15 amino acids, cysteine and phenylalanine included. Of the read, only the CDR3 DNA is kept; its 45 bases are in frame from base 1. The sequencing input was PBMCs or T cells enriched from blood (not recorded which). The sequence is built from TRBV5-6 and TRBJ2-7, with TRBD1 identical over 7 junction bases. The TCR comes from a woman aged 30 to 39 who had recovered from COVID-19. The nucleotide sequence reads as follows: TGTGCCAGCAGCCTGCCCGGGACAGTCAGCTACGAGCAGTACTTC. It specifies CASSLPGTVSYEQYF.